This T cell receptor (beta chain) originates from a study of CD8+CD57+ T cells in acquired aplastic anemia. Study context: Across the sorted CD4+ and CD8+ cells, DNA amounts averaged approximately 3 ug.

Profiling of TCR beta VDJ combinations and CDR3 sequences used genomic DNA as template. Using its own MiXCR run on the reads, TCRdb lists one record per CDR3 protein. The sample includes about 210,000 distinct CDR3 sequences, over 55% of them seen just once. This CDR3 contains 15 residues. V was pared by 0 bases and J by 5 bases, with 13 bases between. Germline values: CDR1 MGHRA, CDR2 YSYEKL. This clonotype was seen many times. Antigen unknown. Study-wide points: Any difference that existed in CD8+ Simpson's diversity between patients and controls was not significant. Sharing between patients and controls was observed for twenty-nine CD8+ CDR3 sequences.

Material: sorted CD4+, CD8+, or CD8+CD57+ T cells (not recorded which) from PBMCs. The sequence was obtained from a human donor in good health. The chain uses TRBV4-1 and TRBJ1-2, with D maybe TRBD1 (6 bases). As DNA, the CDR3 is TGCGCCAGCAGCCAAGACAGGGGTCCGGGGTATGGCTACACCTTC. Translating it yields CASSQDRGPGYGYTF.